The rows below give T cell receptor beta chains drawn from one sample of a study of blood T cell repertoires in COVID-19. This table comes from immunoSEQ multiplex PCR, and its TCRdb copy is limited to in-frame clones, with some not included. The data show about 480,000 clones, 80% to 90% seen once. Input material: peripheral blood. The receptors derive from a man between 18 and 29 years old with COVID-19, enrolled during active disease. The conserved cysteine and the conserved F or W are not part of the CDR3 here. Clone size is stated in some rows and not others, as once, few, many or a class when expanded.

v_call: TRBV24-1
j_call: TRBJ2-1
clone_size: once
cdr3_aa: ATSDTTSYNEQF

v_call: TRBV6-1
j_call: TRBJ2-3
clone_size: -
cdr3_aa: ASSESAGLEDTQY

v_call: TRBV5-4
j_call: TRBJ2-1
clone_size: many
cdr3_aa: ASSPGREVEQF

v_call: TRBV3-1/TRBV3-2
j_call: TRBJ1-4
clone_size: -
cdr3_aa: ASSPWTGVGEKLF

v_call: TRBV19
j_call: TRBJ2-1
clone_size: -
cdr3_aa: ASSISLYNEQF

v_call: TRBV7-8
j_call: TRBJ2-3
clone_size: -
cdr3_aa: ASSLPKTSGGAASTDTQY

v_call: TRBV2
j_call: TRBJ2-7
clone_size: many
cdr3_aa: ASTVFIYEQY

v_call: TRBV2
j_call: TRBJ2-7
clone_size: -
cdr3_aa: ASSVPREGTRELYEQY

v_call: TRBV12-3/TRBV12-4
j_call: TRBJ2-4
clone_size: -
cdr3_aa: ASSLGTFQY

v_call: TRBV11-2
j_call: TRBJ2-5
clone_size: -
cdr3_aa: ASSFSGSVGETQY

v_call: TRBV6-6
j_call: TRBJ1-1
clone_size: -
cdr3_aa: ASSYSGPGGAF

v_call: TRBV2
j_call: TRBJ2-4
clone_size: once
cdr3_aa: ASSRTSGGVTHIQY

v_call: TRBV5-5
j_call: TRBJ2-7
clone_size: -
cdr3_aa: ASSLRLNTGTGAPYEQY

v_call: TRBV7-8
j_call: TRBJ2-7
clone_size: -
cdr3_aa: ASSLAGQGDKLKSGREHEQY

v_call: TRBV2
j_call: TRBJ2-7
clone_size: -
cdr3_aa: ASASGTHGEQY

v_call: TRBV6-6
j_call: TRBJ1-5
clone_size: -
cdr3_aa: ASRSRGGSSNQPQH

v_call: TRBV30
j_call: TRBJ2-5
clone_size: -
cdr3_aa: AWSVQSAGDGETQY

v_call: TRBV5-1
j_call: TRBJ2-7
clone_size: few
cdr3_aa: ASSLGTGKYEQY

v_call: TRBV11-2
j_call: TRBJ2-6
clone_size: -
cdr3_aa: ASRSQRSGANVLT

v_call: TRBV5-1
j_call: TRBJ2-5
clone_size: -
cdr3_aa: ASSYAGTSGGAETQY

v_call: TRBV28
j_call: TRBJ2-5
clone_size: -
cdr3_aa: ASSSGMETQY

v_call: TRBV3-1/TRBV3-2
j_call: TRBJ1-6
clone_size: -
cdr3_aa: ASSQEGGGSPLH

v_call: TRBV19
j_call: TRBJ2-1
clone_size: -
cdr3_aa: ASSMRPPRSGGSSGEQF

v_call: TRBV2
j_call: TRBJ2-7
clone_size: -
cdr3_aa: ASRTDGSYEQY

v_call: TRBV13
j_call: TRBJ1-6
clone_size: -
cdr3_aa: ASNTGGDLWGNSPLH

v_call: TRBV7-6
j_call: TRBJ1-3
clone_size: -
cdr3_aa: ASSLLGGYSGNTIY

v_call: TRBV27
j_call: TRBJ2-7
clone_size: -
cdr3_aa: ASGYDGYEQY

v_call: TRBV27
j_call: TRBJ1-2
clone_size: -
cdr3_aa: ASSTGMGFGYT